A single sample is the source of the 32 T cell receptor beta chains below, sequenced in a study of shared clonotypes between healthy human individuals. Clones were sequenced by immunoSEQ multiplex PCR, and TCRdb holds only the in-frame ones, with some missing. The profile shows around 690,000 clones, roughly 88% of them singletons. Input material: memory CD8+ T cells from PBMCs. Regarding subset: CD45RO+ cells pooled with CCR7-negative TemRA cells. These receptors were collected from a man younger than 30 in good health. Some clones in this sample may be carry-over from other donors' samples.

This chain joins TRBV4-3 and TRBJ2-1, with 7 bases aligning to TRBD2. Germline V gives CDR1 LGHNA, CDR2 YSLEER. The CDR3 covers 17 residues. V lost 0 bases and J lost 0; bases outside the gene matches: 5. Written as DNA, the CDR3 is TGCGCCAGCAGCCAAGATGGGGAGGGGCTCTCCTACAATGAGCAGTTCTTC. It translates to CASSQDGEGLSYNEQFF.

Note on this clone: This likely traces to a read error, being one base from a far larger clone. The chain is built from TRBV11-1 and TRBJ2-1; 8 bases align to TRBD1. Germline V lookup: CDR1 SGHAT, CDR2 FQDESV (reference sequence). The CDR3 extends over 15 amino acids. CDR3 amino acids: CASSSTDRVVDEQLF. DNA of the CDR3: TGTGCCAGCAGCAGTACGGACAGGGTTGTGGATGAGCAGCTCTTC. Full variable domain (remainder filled in from reference TRBV11-1 and TRBJ2-1): EAEVAQSPRYKITEKSQAVAFWCDPISGHATLYWYRQILGQGPELLVQFQDESVVDDSQLPKDRFSAERLKGVDSTLKIQPAELGDSAMYLCASSSTDRVVDEQLFGPGTRLTVL.

The J gene is TRBJ2-1, the V gene TRBV21-1; the table names TRBD2, a call not compared with the DNA. TRBV21-1 is designated a pseudogene. This CDR3 has 14 amino acids. CDR3 residues: CASSKGPGTSPQFF. The CDR3 nucleotides read TGTGCCAGCAGCAAAGGTCCGGGGACTAGCCCTCAGTTCTTC.

J is TRBJ2-1 and V is TRBV7-6; 8 bases line up with TRBD2. The CDR3 is 14 residues long. V lost 3 bases to trimming and J lost 10 bases; unmatched junction nucleotides: 8. The V gene's germline CDR1 is SGHVS and CDR2 FNYEAQ. This chain's CDR3 is CASSFLAGSNEQFF. In DNA form, the CDR3 reads TGTGCCAGCAGCTTTTTAGCGGGATCGAACGAGCAGTTCTTC.

This chain connects TRBV25-1 to TRBJ2-7, with D perhaps matching TRBD1 (5 bases). This CDR3 region has 13 residues. The V end lost 2 bases, the J end lost 5 bases, and 10 bases lay between the germline ends. Germline CDR1 is MGHDK and CDR2 is SYGVNS. The DNA of the CDR3 is TGTGCCAGCAGTGAAGTAGGGGTTCACGAGCAGTACTTC. Protein: CASSEVGVHEQYF.

The CDR3 region is CASSVQTGYEQYF. CDR3 coding DNA: TGTGCCAGCAGCGTGCAGACTGGTTACGAGCAGTACTTC. V is TRBV11-2 and J is TRBJ2-7; D remains unclear. The V gene's germline CDR1 is SGHAT and CDR2 FQNNGV. This CDR3 is 13 amino acids long. V dropped 5 bases and J dropped 4 bases, with 12 bases sitting between them.

The chain joins TRBV7-2 to TRBJ1-5; D call uncertain. The CDR3 contains 16 residues. Trimming removed 2 bases from V and 2 bases from J, with 13 bases in between. Germline V gene data show CDR1 as SGHTA and CDR2 as FQGNSA. The CDR3 DNA follows: TGTGCCAGCAGCTTATATACGAGAGGAGGCAATCAGCCCCAGCATTTT. Encoded protein: CASSLYTRGGNQPQHF.

The chain is built from TRBV4-1 and TRBJ2-7; maybe TRBD1 (6 bases). This CDR3 contains 13 residues. From germline, CDR1 is MGHRA and CDR2 YSYEKL. Trimming cost V 1 base and J 7 bases, with 11 bases left between them. CDR3: CASSQGRGEEQYF. The CDR3 region has the DNA TGCGCCAGCAGCCAAGGCAGGGGCGAAGAGCAGTACTTC.

V and J are TRBV5-1 and TRBJ2-1, with TRBD2 matching over 10 bases. The CDR3 covers 16 residues. CDR1 is SGHRS and CDR2 is YFSETQ in the germline V gene. V lost 0 bases, J lost 6 bases, and 6 bases stayed unmatched. The CDR3 protein is CASSLVAVAGGNEQFF. CDR3 sequence (DNA): TGCGCCAGCAGCTTGGTAGCAGTAGCGGGAGGCAATGAGCAGTTCTTC. Complete variable domain (other parts from reference TRBV5-1 and TRBJ2-1): KAGVTQTPRYLIKTRGQQVTLSCSPISGHRSVSWYQQTPGQGLQFLFEYFSETQRNKGNFPGRFSGRQFSNSRSEMNVSTLELGDSALYLCASSLVAVAGGNEQFFGPGTRLTVL.

The J gene is TRBJ2-7, the V gene TRBV27; TRBD1 aligns across 8 bases. Germline V gene lookup returns CDR1 MNHEY and CDR2 SMNVEV (reference sequence). The ends lost 4 bases at V and 2 bases at J; junction bases unmatched: 16. The CDR3 has 18 residues. The CDR3 region has the DNA TGTGCCAGCAGTTCGTTCCCCTCCGGGACAGGAACCACCTACGAGCAGTACTTC. Protein: CASSSFPSGTGTTYEQYF.

This chain joins TRBV27 and TRBJ2-1, with TRBD2 as a possible D gene (6 bases). Germline V gives CDR1 MNHEY, CDR2 SMNVEV (reference sequence). The CDR3 has 15 amino acids. V was pared by 6 bases and J by 0 bases, with 12 bases between. In nucleotides, the CDR3 is TGTGCCAGCAGACTAGCTCCCCGCTCCTACAATGAGCAGTTCTTC. This codes for CASRLAPRSYNEQFF.

For this clone: Distinct nucleotide sequences in the sample also encode this CDR3. The rearrangement links TRBV11-2 to TRBJ2-7; possibly TRBD1 or TRBD2 for D (6 bases each). Trimming cost V 1 base and J 2 bases, with 9 bases left between them. The CDR3 runs to 14 residues. Germline V gives CDR1 SGHAT, CDR2 FQNNGV. The DNA of the CDR3 is TGTGCCAGCAGCTTAGGAGGGGGGACCTACGAGCAGTACTTC. This sequence encodes CASSLGGGTYEQYF.

This clone was recorded once. The chain uses TRBV4-2 and TRBJ2-1; TRBD2 agrees at 8 bases. CDR1 is LGHNA and CDR2 is YNFKEQ in the germline V gene. J was trimmed by 8 bases and V by 2 bases; bases with no gene match: 14. The CDR3 length is 17 residues. DNA of the CDR3: TGTGCCAGCAGCCAACTAGCCGGGACTAGTATTGTCCATGAGCAGTTCTTC. Amino acids: CASSQLAGTSIVHEQFF.

About this clone itself: Distinct nucleotide sequences in the sample also encode this CDR3. The rearrangement links TRBV5-6 to TRBJ1-2, with 11 bases matching TRBD1. The CDR3 is 13 residues long. After removal of 5 bases from V and 5 bases from J, the junction contained 2 bases not matched to a gene. Germline CDR1 is SGHDT and CDR2 is YYEEEE. CDR3 nucleotides: TGTGCCAGCAGTGGACAGGGGGCATATGGCTACACCTTC. This codes for CASSGQGAYGYTF.

As for this clone: Other DNA sequences within the sample encode an identical CDR3. The rearrangement links TRBV27 to TRBJ2-3, with D uncertain. The CDR3 spans 11 residues. Trimming shortened V by 4 bases and J by 4 bases, and 3 bases separated the two germline ends. The germline V gene has CDR1 MNHEY and CDR2 SMNVEV (reference sequence). CDR3 loop: CASSSADTQYF. The DNA for the CDR3 is TGTGCCAGCAGTTCGGCAGATACGCAGTATTTT.

Note on this clone: Other DNA sequences from this sample encode an identical CDR3 as well. This chain connects TRBV7-9 to TRBJ1-5, with D unclear. Trimming took 2 bases from V and 3 from J, leaving 8 bases between them. This CDR3 has 14 amino acids. CDR1 and CDR2 (germline): SEHNR, FQNEAQ (reference sequence). CDR3 residues: CASSLPGSNQPQHF. The CDR3 bases are TGTGCCAGCAGCTTACCTGGGTCCAATCAGCCCCAGCATTTT. Full variable domain (outside the CDR3, taken from reference TRBV7-9 and TRBJ1-5): DTGVSQNPRHKITKRGQNVTFRCDPISEHNRLYWYRQTLGQGPEFLTYFQNEAQLEKSRLLSDRFSAERPKGSFSTLEIQRTEQGDSAMYLCASSLPGSNQPQHFGDGTRLSIL.

V usage is TRBV7-9 and J usage is TRBJ2-7; possible D gene TRBD2, 6 bases. Germline V gene lookup returns CDR1 SEHNR and CDR2 FQNEAQ (reference sequence). This CDR3 spans 12 amino acids. V lost 4 bases, J lost 7 bases, and 11 bases lay in between. Written as DNA, the CDR3 is TGTGCCAGCAGCTCGACTAGAACGGAGCAGTACTTC. Translating it yields CASSSTRTEQYF.

This clone was seen more than once but under ten times. CDR3 nucleotide sequence: TGTGCCAGCAGTTTTTTTGGGGATTTCGTGTGGGGGCCCCCTTATACAGATACGCAGTATTTT. Its translation is CASSFFGDFVWGPPYTDTQYF. The chain employs TRBV28 and TRBJ2-3, with a tentative D call TRBD1 (6 bases). Trimming removed 3 bases at V and 3 bases at J, with 31 bases between. This CDR3 has 21 residues. From germline, CDR1 is MDHEN and CDR2 SYDVKM.

The chain combines TRBV15 with TRBJ2-1, with 8 nucleotides matching TRBD2. After removal of 4 bases from V and 8 bases from J, the junction contained 10 bases not matched to a gene. There are 15 residues in the CDR3. Looked up from germline, CDR1 is LNHNV and CDR2 is YYDKDF (reference sequence). The CDR3 DNA is TGTGCCACCAGCAACGGACTAGCCGCCTTGGATGAGCAGTTCTTC. Residues: CATSNGLAALDEQFF.

CDR3 coding DNA: TGTGCCAGCAGCCAAGAACCCGGCGGGGTCGGCTATGGCTACACCTTC. Its protein product is CASSQEPGGVGYGYTF. The chain links TRBV4-2 to TRBJ1-2; D remains unclear. This CDR3 comprises 16 residues. Trimming stripped 0 bases from V and 4 bases from J, with 15 bases between. Per germline, CDR1 LGHNA and CDR2 YNFKEQ.

V usage is TRBV4-3 and J usage is TRBJ2-7, with TRBD2 identical over 8 bases. CDR3 length: 15 amino acids. The V segment lost 4 bases and the J segment 2 bases; nucleotides outside the gene matches: 7. CDR1 and CDR2 (germline): LGHNA, YSLEER. CDR3 region: CASSLDGGLAYEQYF. Here the CDR3 DNA reads TGCGCCAGCAGCCTCGATGGGGGACTAGCCTACGAGCAGTACTTC.

The chain uses TRBV29-1 and TRBJ2-2; 14 positions match TRBD2. The junction had 12 bases not matched to a gene; V was cut back by 6 bases and J by 6 bases. Germline-derived CDR1 and CDR2 are SQVTM and ANQGSEA. CDR3 length: 17 amino acids. The chain's CDR3 is CSVAGTSGSANPGELFF. The CDR3 DNA sequence: TGCAGCGTCGCCGGGACTAGCGGGAGTGCCAACCCCGGGGAGCTGTTTTTT.

The rearrangement links TRBV7-9 to TRBJ1-5, with D maybe TRBD1 (5 bases). CDR1 is SEHNR, CDR2 FQNEAQ, per germline (reference sequence). The V end lost 3 bases, the J end lost 1 base, and 10 bases lay between the germline ends. The CDR3 is 15 residues long. CDR3 protein: CASSLGGWSNQPQHF. For the CDR3, the DNA is TGTGCCAGCAGCTTGGGGGGATGGAGCAATCAGCCCCAGCATTTT.

The chain links TRBV5-7 to TRBJ2-7; D remains ambiguous. TRBV5-7 is identified as an open reading frame with a role that is uncertain. The CDR3 has 14 residues. Trimming pared 2 bases from V and 11 bases from J, leaving 20 bases between. CDR3 amino acids: CASSFTPVYDREYF. CDR3 bases: TGTGCCAGCAGCTTTACACCGGTCTACGATAGAGAGTACTTC.

The J gene is TRBJ1-1, the V gene TRBV27; 7 positions match TRBD1. This CDR3 has 13 residues. The germline gives CDR1 MNHEY, CDR2 SMNVEV (reference sequence). V gave up 7 bases and J gave up 4 bases; unmatched junction bases: 6. The CDR3 DNA follows: TGTGCCAGCACCAGAACAGGGGCCACTGAAGCTTTCTTT. Translation gives CASTRTGATEAFF.

As for this clone: One end of the junction varies from germline; a read error may be responsible. The chain employs TRBV27 and TRBJ1-1, with D possibly matching TRBD1 (5 bases). The CDR3 consists of 14 residues. Germline CDR1 and CDR2: MNHEY and SMNVEV (reference sequence). The CDR3 loop is CASSSTGVNAEAFF. The CDR3 nucleotides are TGTGCCAGCAGTTCAACAGGTGTGAACGCTGAAGCTTTCTTT.

The V and J genes are TRBV4-3 and TRBJ2-7; 7 bases line up with TRBD1. V trimming: 0 bases; J trimming: 2 bases; junction bases outside the gene matches: 7. CDR1 is LGHNA, CDR2 YSLEER, per germline. CDR3 length: 16 residues. The CDR3 loop is CASSQDGGDRAYEQYF. The CDR3 DNA reads as TGCGCCAGCAGCCAAGATGGGGGTGACAGGGCCTACGAGCAGTACTTC.

The V gene is TRBV27, the J gene TRBJ2-3, with 7 bases identical to TRBD2. Trimming took 1 base from V and 3 from J; bases not matched to a gene: 7. CDR3 length: 16 residues. In germline, CDR1 is MNHEY, CDR2 SMNVEV (reference sequence). The CDR3 reads CASSLWGGRETDTQYF. CDR3 nucleotides: TGTGCCAGCAGTTTATGGGGGGGGAGGGAGACAGATACGCAGTATTTT.

V usage is TRBV4-2 and J usage is TRBJ1-1; maybe TRBD1 (6 bases). CDR1 is LGHNA, CDR2 YNFKEQ, per germline. V lost 5 bases, J lost 4 bases, and 11 bases lay in between. The CDR3 runs to 13 residues. For the CDR3, the DNA is TGTGCCAGCAGCGGGAGGGGGGCCACTGAAGCTTTCTTT. Translated: CASSGRGATEAFF.

V usage is TRBV10-2 and J usage is TRBJ1-2; D might be TRBD1 (6 bases). This CDR3 has 16 residues. The V end was cut by 2 bases, the J end by 3 bases, with 16 bases between. Germline values: CDR1 WSHSY, CDR2 SAAADI. The DNA for the CDR3 is TGCGCCAGCAGTGAGGTTGTGGGGGGGGCCTACTATGGCTACACCTTC. As protein: CASSEVVGGAYYGYTF.

V is TRBV4-3 and J is TRBJ2-5; TRBD2 matches 8 bases. Germline-derived CDR1 and CDR2 are LGHNA and YSLEER. This CDR3 is built from 15 residues. Trimming took 1 base from V and 4 from J; bases not matched to a gene: 5. The CDR3 loop is CASSQGSAGGETQYF. CDR3 coding DNA: TGCGCCAGCAGCCAAGGGAGTGCGGGGGGAGAGACCCAGTACTTC.

This chain connects TRBV29-1 to TRBJ2-1; a weak D match, TRBD2 (6 bases). Per the germline V gene, CDR1 is SQVTM and CDR2 is ANQGSEA. The CDR3 is 14 residues long. V was trimmed by 0 bases and J by 4 bases, leaving 10 bases between them. The CDR3 is CSVEESRGYNEQFF. Here the CDR3 DNA reads TGCAGCGTTGAAGAATCACGGGGGTACAATGAGCAGTTCTTC.